The 31 T cell receptor beta chains listed next were all sequenced from one sample in a study of regulatory T cells in long-lasting Graves disease. Time point in this sample: newly diagnosed GD, antithyroid drugs for less than 3 months. TCR sequences were obtained from RNA taken from PBMCs. TCR beta libraries were built with iRepertoire HTBI primers and Arm-PCR of CDR3 regions. From the multiplex PCR reads, TCRdb called clonotypes with MiXCR, one entry per CDR3 protein. Of roughly 420,000 distinct CDR3 sequences listed, 15% to 20% are singletons. This sample was shared with a second study, whose subject was T cells in Graves' hyperthyroidism and ophthalmopathy.

The sample was peripheral blood mononuclear cells (PBMCs), taken at new diagnosis, from a patient treated with antithyroid drugs. Source of these receptors: a woman aged 18-29 years with Graves disease.

The rearrangement joins TRBV5-1 to TRBJ2-5; TRBD1 is a possible D gene (6 bases). The CDR3 consists of 15 residues. Deletions cut 3 bases from V and 2 bases from J, with 14 bases between. Germline values: CDR1 SGHRS, CDR2 YFSETQ. The CDR3 DNA is TGCGCCAGCAGCTACGCTCCCCAGGGGCAAGAGACCCAGTACTTC. Its translation: CASSYAPQGQETQYF.

This clonotype was counted only a few times. This clone may be a read error of a much larger clone one base away. The chain uses TRBV28 and TRBJ2-1; the D is unclear. This CDR3 comprises 14 residues. CDR1 and CDR2 from the germline V gene are MDHEN and SYDVKM. The CDR3: CASTPRSSHNEQFF. The CDR3 nucleotides read TGTGCCAGCACCCCCCGGTCCTCCCACAATGAGCAGTTCTTC.

This clonotype was seen ten or more times. V is TRBV6-1 and J is TRBJ2-7; the D call may be TRBD1 or TRBD2 (5 bases each). The germline V gene has CDR1 MNHNS and CDR2 SASEGT. The V and J ends lost 7 bases and 2 bases respectively, with 24 bases between them. The CDR3 loop spans 17 amino acids. The CDR3 sequence is CASMSFRGPSRPYEQYF. In DNA form, the CDR3 reads TGTGCCAGCATGTCCTTTAGGGGACCTAGCCGCCCCTACGAGCAGTACTTC.

The genes are TRBV7-2 and TRBJ2-5; D is undetermined. The CDR3 loop spans 15 amino acids. The germline gives CDR1 SGHTA, CDR2 FQGNSA. With 5 bases removed from V and 5 bases from J, the gap between germline ends came to 18 bases. CDR3 amino acids: CASSPTGLLGETQYF. The CDR3 nucleotides read TGTGCCAGCAGCCCAACGGGTCTCCTAGGGGAGACCCAGTACTTC.

At least ten counts were recorded for this clonotype. The chain couples TRBV6-8 to TRBJ1-3; TRBD1 might be the D (6 bases). V lost 5 bases, J lost 0 bases, and 17 bases lay in between. The CDR3 runs to 17 residues. Germline loops: CDR1 MNHGY, CDR2 SAAAGT. The CDR3 here is CASSEHGQPFSGNTIYF. The CDR3 DNA sequence: TGTGCCAGCAGTGAGCACGGACAGCCATTCTCTGGAAACACCATATATTTT.

In this sample, this clonotype turned up a few times. The chain has TRBV6-2 or TRBV6-3 and TRBJ2-1; D may be TRBD2 (5 bases). From germline, CDR1 is MNHEY and CDR2 SVGEGT. The CDR3 covers 16 residues. V was clipped by 0 bases and J by 1 base, with 10 bases between them. Here the CDR3 reads CASSYSRATSYNEQFF. The CDR3 coding sequence is TGTGCCAGCAGTTACTCGAGGGCTACATCCTACAATGAGCAGTTCTTC.

This clonotype was recorded a few times. The chain recombines TRBV20-1 with TRBJ2-5; D is possibly TRBD2 (6 bases). The germline V gene encodes CDR1 DFQATT and CDR2 SNEGSKA (reference sequence). The CDR3 runs to 16 residues. V was pared by 4 bases and J by 0 bases, with 18 bases between. CDR3 in amino acids: CSATSVAGTYQETQYF. The CDR3 bases are TGCAGTGCTACATCGGTCGCGGGGACGTACCAAGAGACCCAGTACTTC.

This clonotype was detected only a few times. This chain joins TRBV5-1 and TRBJ2-3; 8 positions match TRBD2. The CDR3 is made up of 16 amino acids. Germline values: CDR1 SGHRS, CDR2 YFSETQ. After removal of 6 bases from V and 2 bases from J, the junction contained 11 bases not matched to a gene. The CDR3 here is CASTRALAGPTDTQYF. CDR3 nucleotides: TGCGCCAGCACACGTGCGTTAGCGGGACCCACAGATACGCAGTATTTT.

This clonotype was recorded many times. The chain has TRBV12-3 or TRBV12-4 and TRBJ2-2, with D tentatively TRBD2 (5 bases). CDR3 length equals 15 residues. Trimming shortened V by 7 bases and J by 5 bases, and 17 bases separated the two germline ends. The CDR3 coding sequence is TGTGCCAGCACTAGTCGAGGGCGCATAACCGGGGAGCTGTTTTTT. Amino acids: CASTSRGRITGELFF.

This clonotype was picked up many times. The chain couples TRBV6-2 or TRBV6-3 to TRBJ2-7; D remains unclear. CDR1 and CDR2 (germline): MNHEY, SVGEGT. The CDR3 runs to 13 residues. Trimming shortened V by 4 bases and J by 5 bases, and 12 bases separated the two germline ends. CDR3: CASSSPAWNEQYF. The DNA of the CDR3 is TGTGCCAGCAGTTCACCGGCCTGGAACGAGCAGTACTTC.

The chain joins TRBV19 to TRBJ1-4; D might be TRBD1 (6 bases). The germline gives CDR1 LNHDA, CDR2 SQIVND (reference sequence). V gave up 3 bases and J gave up 5 bases, with 10 bases separating them. The CDR3 has 14 amino acids. CDR3 nucleotides: TGTGCCAGTAGTATCGGACAGCGAAATGAAAAACTGTTTTTT. As protein: CASSIGQRNEKLFF.

To note about this clonotype: Its ends do not fully match the called genes, so a read error is possible. The chain is built from TRBV9 and TRBJ2-1, with 11 bases identical to TRBD2. Germline V gene data show CDR1 as SGDLS and CDR2 as YYNGEE. The CDR3 sequence is 18 residues long. The CDR3 DNA reads TGTGCCAGCAGCGTATGGGTAGCGGGAGGGCGTTATGGAGAGACCCAGCACTTC. This translates into CASSVWVAGGRYGETQHF.

The chain combines TRBV15 with TRBJ1-6, with 9 bases that match TRBD1. Germline-derived CDR1 and CDR2 are LNHNV and YYDKDF (reference sequence). The CDR3 runs 15 residues. V shed 0 bases, J shed 9 bases, and the junction held 3 bases outside the gene matches. CDR3 DNA: TGTGCCACCAGCAGAGAGGTGGACAGGGGTTCACCCCTCCACTTT. Amino acids: CATSREVDRGSPLHF.

This clonotype was recorded a few times. The rearrangement uses TRBV13 and TRBJ2-7, with D perhaps assigned TRBD1 or TRBD2 (5 bases each). Germline loops: CDR1 PRHDT, CDR2 FYEKMQ (reference sequence). The ends were cut back, 11 bases at V and 7 bases at J, with 24 bases in the middle. This CDR3 comprises 14 residues. The CDR3 DNA is TGTGCCGCCGAATCCGGGACGGGAAAGTTGGAGCAGTACTTC. Amino acid sequence: CAAESGTGKLEQYF.

Many counts were recorded for this clonotype. The chain employs TRBV28 and TRBJ2-7; D possibly corresponds to TRBD2 (5 bases). Trimming took 3 bases from V and 5 from J, leaving 17 bases between them. The germline gives CDR1 MDHEN, CDR2 SYDVKM. The CDR3 spans 15 residues. CDR3 in DNA: TGTGCCAGCAGTTTGGCGGGCCACGCCCTCAACGAGCAGTACTTC. Protein product: CASSLAGHALNEQYF. Full variable domain (missing parts from reference TRBV28 and TRBJ2-7): DVKVTQSSRYLVKRTGEKVFLECVQDMDHENMFWYRQDPGLGLRLIYFSYDVKMKEKGDIPEGYSVSREKKERFSLILESASTNQTSMYLCASSLAGHALNEQYFGPGTRLTVT.

This chain links TRBV19 with TRBJ1-1, with D maybe TRBD1 (6 bases). This CDR3 comprises 14 residues. V lost 7 bases and J 1 base, leaving 13 bases between the germline ends. The germline V gene encodes CDR1 LNHDA and CDR2 SQIVND (reference sequence). CDR3 sequence reads: CASIRRDKNTEAFF. The CDR3 DNA reads TGTGCCAGTATTCGCCGGGACAAGAACACTGAAGCTTTCTTT.

This clonotype was picked up many times. The chain is built from TRBV11-2 and TRBJ1-5; 7 nucleotides align to TRBD1. This CDR3 has 13 residues. V gave up 3 bases and J gave up 7 bases; unmatched junction bases: 3. Germline CDR1 is SGHAT and CDR2 is FQNNGV. The CDR3 here is CASSFDREQPQHF. CDR3 sequence (DNA): TGTGCCAGCAGCTTTGACAGGGAACAGCCCCAGCATTTT.

The chain uses TRBV10-2 and TRBJ1-1; 9 bases fit TRBD1. Germline values: CDR1 WSHSY, CDR2 SAAADI. V lost 3 bases, J lost 0 bases, and 2 bases stayed unmatched. The CDR3 sequence is 15 residues long. CDR3 amino acids: CASSEQGALNTEAFF. In DNA, the CDR3 is TGCGCCAGCAGTGAACAGGGGGCCCTGAACACTGAAGCTTTCTTT.

A few counts support this clonotype. J is TRBJ1-1 and V is TRBV19, with D perhaps TRBD1 (5 bases). V was pared by 9 bases and J by 5 bases, with 19 bases between. CDR1 and CDR2 (germline): LNHDA, SQIVND (reference sequence). This CDR3 region has 14 residues. CDR3 nucleotides: TGTGCCAGCAGCTTGGGTCAGGGTTGGACTGAAGCTTTCTTT. Its translation: CASSLGQGWTEAFF. The whole variable domain, remainder taken from reference TRBV19 and TRBJ1-1, is DGGITQSPKYLFRKEGQNVTLSCEQNLNHDAMYWYRQDPGQGLRLIYYSQIVNDFQKGDIAEGYSVSREKKESFPLTVTSAQKNPTAFYLCASSLGQGWTEAFFGQGTRLTVV.

This clonotype was observed at least ten times. The rearrangement uses TRBV7-2 and TRBJ2-7, with TRBD2 identical over 9 bases. After removal of 5 bases from V and 2 bases from J, the junction contained 10 bases not matched to a gene. This CDR3 has 16 amino acids. Germline lookup yields CDR1 SGHTA and CDR2 FQGNSA. CDR3 loop: CASSPHIAGATYEQYF. The CDR3 coding sequence is TGTGCCAGCAGCCCGCACATAGCGGGAGCGACCTACGAGCAGTACTTC. Full variable domain (rest looked up from reference TRBV7-2 and TRBJ2-7): GAGVSQSPSNKVTEKGKDVELRCDPISGHTALYWYRQSLGQGLEFLIYFQGNSAPDKSGLPSDRFSAERTGGSVSTLTIQRTQQEDSAVYLCASSPHIAGATYEQYFGPGTRLTVT.

This clonotype was counted many times. J is TRBJ1-1 and V is TRBV12-5; D not certain. Trimming shortened V by 4 bases and J by 1 base, and 22 bases separated the two germline ends. Looked up from germline, CDR1 is LGHNT and CDR2 is FRNRAP. This CDR3 has 18 amino acids. CDR3: CASGSKLPTAMENTEAFF. In DNA form, the CDR3 reads TGTGCTAGTGGTTCAAAGCTTCCGACCGCTATGGAGAACACTGAAGCTTTCTTT.

This clonotype was observed at least ten times. The chain has TRBV29-1 and TRBJ2-1, with TRBD2 identical over 15 bases. The junction had 3 bases not matched to a gene; V was cut back by 8 bases and J by 7 bases. The CDR3 runs 13 residues. Looked up from germline, CDR1 is SQVTM and CDR2 is ANQGSEA. CDR3 bases: TGCAGCTCAGGACTAGCGGGAGGGAATGAGCAGTTCTTC. Its translation: CSSGLAGGNEQFF.

This clonotype was detected ten times or more. The chain uses TRBV7-3 and TRBJ2-1; 7 bases fit TRBD2. Germline values: CDR1 SGHTA, CDR2 FQGTGA. The J segment lost 7 bases and the V segment lost 1 base, leaving 10 bases of the junction unmatched. The CDR3 runs 16 residues. CDR3 amino acids: CASSLNPSGVGNEQFF. CDR3 coding DNA: TGTGCCAGCAGCTTAAATCCTAGCGGAGTCGGGAATGAGCAGTTCTTC.

Notes on this clonotype: A junction end diverges from the germline sequence, so it may reflect a read error. V usage is TRBV10-3 and J usage is TRBJ2-7; perhaps TRBD2 as D (5 bases). CDR1 ENHRY and CDR2 SYGVKD come from the germline V gene. CDR3 size: 15 residues. The CDR3 protein is CATSPSEGVNYEQYF. The CDR3 region has the DNA TGTGCCACCAGTCCCAGCGAGGGCGTAAACTACGAGCAGTACTTC.

Many counts were recorded for this clonotype. V is TRBV12-3 or TRBV12-4 and J is TRBJ2-4; 12 bases map to TRBD1. After removal of 7 bases from V and 1 base from J, the junction contained 11 bases not matched to a gene. CDR3 size: 18 residues. As DNA, the CDR3 is TGTGCCAGCACCAAGGGGACAGGGGGCAATTTGGCCAAAAACATTCAGTACTTC. Its protein product is CASTKGTGGNLAKNIQYF.

The chain couples TRBV5-1 to TRBJ1-1; no clear D gene. This CDR3 is built from 14 residues. Germline loops: CDR1 SGHRS, CDR2 YFSETQ. With 4 bases removed from V and 1 base from J, the gap between germline ends came to 11 bases. CDR3 nucleotides: TGCGCCAGCAGCGCACAGCCACCGAACACTGAAGCTTTCTTT. It is translated as CASSAQPPNTEAFF.

This clonotype was seen more than once but under ten times. J is TRBJ2-7 and V is TRBV30; the D gene is possibly TRBD1 (5 bases). The V gene lost 4 bases and the J gene lost 6 bases, with 13 bases spanning the gap. The CDR3 sequence is 12 residues long. The germline gives CDR1 GTSNPN, CDR2 SVGIG (reference sequence). CDR3 sequence (DNA): TGTGCCTGGACTTCAGGCAGGGTCGAGCAGTACTTC. It codes for CAWTSGRVEQYF.

In its sample, this clonotype was seen many times. This chain links TRBV28 with TRBJ2-3; D remains unclear. Germline V gene sequence: CDR1 MDHEN, CDR2 SYDVKM. V was shortened by 5 bases and J by 2 bases, with 11 bases between the two germline ends. This CDR3 region has 14 residues. CDR3 amino acids: CASSPTLVTDTQYF. CDR3 bases: TGTGCCAGCAGTCCCACACTCGTCACAGATACGCAGTATTTT.

The gene calls are TRBV2 and TRBJ1-4; D is possibly TRBD1 (5 bases). The CDR3 totals 18 residues. Germline lookup yields CDR1 SNHLY and CDR2 FYNNEI. The ends were cut back, 6 bases at V and 2 bases at J, with 22 bases in the middle. The CDR3 bases are TGTGCCAGCAGGCAAACCATCCCGGGACTGGGGACTAATGAAAAACTGTTTTTT. It codes for CASRQTIPGLGTNEKLFF.

The CDR3, as DNA: TGTGCCAGCAGCCCTAGGTGGGGTACCTACGAGCAGTACTTC. It yields the protein CASSPRWGTYEQYF. The gene calls are TRBV27 and TRBJ2-7; D gene ambiguous. The length of the CDR3 is 14 residues. Germline CDR1 MNHEY, CDR2 SMNVEV (reference sequence). V was cut by 6 bases and J by 2 bases, with 14 bases left in between.

This clonotype turned up a few times. The rearrangement links TRBV19 to TRBJ1-1; TRBD1 agrees at 9 bases. V was clipped by 11 bases and J by 8 bases; unmatched bases: 9. Germline values: CDR1 LNHDA, CDR2 SQIVND (reference sequence). The CDR3 extends over 12 amino acids. The CDR3 DNA follows: TGTGCCGTAGGACAGGGGTTCGGGGAAGCTTTCTTT. Protein: CAVGQGFGEAFF.